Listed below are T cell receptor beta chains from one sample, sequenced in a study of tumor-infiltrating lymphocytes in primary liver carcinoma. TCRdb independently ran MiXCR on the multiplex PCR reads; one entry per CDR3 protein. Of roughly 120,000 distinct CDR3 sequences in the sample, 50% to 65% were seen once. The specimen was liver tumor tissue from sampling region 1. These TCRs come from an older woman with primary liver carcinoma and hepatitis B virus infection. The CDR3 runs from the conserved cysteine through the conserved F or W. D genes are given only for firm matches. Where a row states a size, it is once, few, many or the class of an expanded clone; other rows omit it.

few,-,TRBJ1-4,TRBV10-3,CAISESREKLFF,TGTGCCATCAGTGAGTCAAGGGAAAAACTGTTTTTT
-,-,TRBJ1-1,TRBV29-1,CSDDQGSASF,TGCAGCGATGATCAGGGATCGGCTTCCTTT
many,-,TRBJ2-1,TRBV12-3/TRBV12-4,CASSQNIDEQFF,TGTGCCAGCAGTCAGAATATAGATGAGCAGTTCTTC
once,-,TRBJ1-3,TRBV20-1,CSARGGVGSGNTIYF,TGCAGTGCTAGAGGGGGTGTAGGCTCTGGAAACACCATATATTTT
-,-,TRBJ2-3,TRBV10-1,CASSESGSGGGSDTQYF,TGCGCCAGCAGTGAGTCAGGATCTGGCGGAGGGTCAGATACGCAGTATTTT
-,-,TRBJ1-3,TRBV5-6,CASSLFGLRSGNTIYF,TGTGCCAGCAGCTTGTTTGGGTTAAGGTCTGGAAACACCATATATTTT
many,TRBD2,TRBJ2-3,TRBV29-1,CSVPTSGRSTDTQYF,TGCAGCGTACCCACTAGCGGGAGGAGCACAGATACGCAGTATTTT
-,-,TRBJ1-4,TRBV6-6,CASNYGAAGEKLFF,TGTGCCAGCAATTACGGGGCGGCTGGTGAAAAACTGTTTTTT
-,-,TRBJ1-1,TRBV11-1,CATSQGVTKAFF,TGTGCCACCAGCCAAGGGGTGACTAAAGCTTTCTTT
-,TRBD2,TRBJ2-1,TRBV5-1,CASSYRTSGSRVEQFF,TGCGCCAGCAGCTATAGGACTAGCGGGAGTAGAGTTGAGCAGTTCTTC